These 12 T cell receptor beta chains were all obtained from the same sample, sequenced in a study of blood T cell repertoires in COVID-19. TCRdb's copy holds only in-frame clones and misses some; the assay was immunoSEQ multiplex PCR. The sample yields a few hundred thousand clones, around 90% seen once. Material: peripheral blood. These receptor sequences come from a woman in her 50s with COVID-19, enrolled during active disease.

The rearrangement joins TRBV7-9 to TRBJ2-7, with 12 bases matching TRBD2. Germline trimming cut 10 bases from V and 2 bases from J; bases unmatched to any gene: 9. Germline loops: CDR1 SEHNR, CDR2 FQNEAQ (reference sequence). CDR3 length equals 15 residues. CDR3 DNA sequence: TGTGCCATCCACGCCGGACTAGCGGGGACCTACGAGCAGTACTTC. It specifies CAIHAGLAGTYEQYF.

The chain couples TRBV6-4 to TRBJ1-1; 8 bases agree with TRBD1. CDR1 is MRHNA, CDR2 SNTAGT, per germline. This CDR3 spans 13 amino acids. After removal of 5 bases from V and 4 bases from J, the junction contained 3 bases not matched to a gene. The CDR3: CASSRDRGTEAFF. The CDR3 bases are TGTGCCAGCAGTCGCGACAGGGGCACTGAAGCTTTCTTT.

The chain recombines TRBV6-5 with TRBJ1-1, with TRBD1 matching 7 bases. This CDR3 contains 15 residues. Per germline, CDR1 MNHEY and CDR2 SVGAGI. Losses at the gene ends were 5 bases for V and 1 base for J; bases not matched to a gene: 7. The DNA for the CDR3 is TGTGCCAGCAGTACGTTCCGGACAGGGAACACTGAAGCTTTCTTT. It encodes CASSTFRTGNTEAFF.

This CDR3 is CASQYRKISTDTQYF. CDR3 DNA: TGTGCCAGCCAATACAGGAAAATTAGCACAGATACGCAGTATTTT. The chain links TRBV27 to TRBJ2-3, with D tentatively TRBD1 (5 bases). The germline V gene encodes CDR1 MNHEY and CDR2 SMNVEV (reference sequence). The CDR3 covers 15 residues. The ends were cut back, 8 bases at V and 0 bases at J, with 15 bases in the middle.

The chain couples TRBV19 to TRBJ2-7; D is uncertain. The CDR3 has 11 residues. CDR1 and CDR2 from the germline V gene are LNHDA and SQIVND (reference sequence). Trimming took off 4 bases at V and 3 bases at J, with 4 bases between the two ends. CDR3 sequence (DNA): TGTGCCAGTAGTAACAGCTACGAGCAGTACTTC. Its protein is CASSNSYEQYF.

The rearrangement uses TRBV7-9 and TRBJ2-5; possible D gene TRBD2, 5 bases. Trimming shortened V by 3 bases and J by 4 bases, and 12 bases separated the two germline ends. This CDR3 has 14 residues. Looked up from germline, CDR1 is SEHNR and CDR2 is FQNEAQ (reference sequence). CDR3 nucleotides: TGTGCCAGCAGCTTTTACGGGATCCCAGAGACCCAGTACTTC. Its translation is CASSFYGIPETQYF.

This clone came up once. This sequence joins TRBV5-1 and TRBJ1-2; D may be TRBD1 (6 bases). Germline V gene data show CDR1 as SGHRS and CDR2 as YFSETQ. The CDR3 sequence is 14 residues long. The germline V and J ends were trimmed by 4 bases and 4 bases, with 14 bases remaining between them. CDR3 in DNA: TGCGCCAGCAGCCGGGGGGCCGACATCTATGGCTACACCTTC. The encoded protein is CASSRGADIYGYTF.

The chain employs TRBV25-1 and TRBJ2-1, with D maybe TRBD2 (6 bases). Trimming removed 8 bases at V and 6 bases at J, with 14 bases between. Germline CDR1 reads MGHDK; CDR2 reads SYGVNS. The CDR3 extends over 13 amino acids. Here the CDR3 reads CASRPWGGNEQFF. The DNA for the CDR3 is TGTGCCAGCCGACCCTGGGGAGGCAATGAGCAGTTCTTC.

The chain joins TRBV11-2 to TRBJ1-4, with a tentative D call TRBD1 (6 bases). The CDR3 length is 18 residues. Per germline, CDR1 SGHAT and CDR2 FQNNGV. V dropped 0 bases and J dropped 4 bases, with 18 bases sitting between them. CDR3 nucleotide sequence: TGTGCCAGCAGCTTAGATTTGATTAACAGGGTGCATAATGAAAAACTGTTTTTT. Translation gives CASSLDLINRVHNEKLFF.

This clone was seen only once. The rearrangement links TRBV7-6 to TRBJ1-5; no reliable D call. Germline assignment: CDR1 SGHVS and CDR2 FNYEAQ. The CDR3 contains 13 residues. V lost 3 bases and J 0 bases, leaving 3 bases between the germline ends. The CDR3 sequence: CASSFSSNQPQHF. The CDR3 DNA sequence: TGTGCCAGCAGCTTCAGTAGCAATCAGCCCCAGCATTTT.

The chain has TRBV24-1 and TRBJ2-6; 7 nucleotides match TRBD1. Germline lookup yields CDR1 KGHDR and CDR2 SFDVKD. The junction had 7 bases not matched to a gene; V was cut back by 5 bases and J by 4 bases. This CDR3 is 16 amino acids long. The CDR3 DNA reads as TGTGCCACCAGTGCCTCGACAGGGCGCGGGGCCAACGTCCTGACTTTC. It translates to CATSASTGRGANVLTF.

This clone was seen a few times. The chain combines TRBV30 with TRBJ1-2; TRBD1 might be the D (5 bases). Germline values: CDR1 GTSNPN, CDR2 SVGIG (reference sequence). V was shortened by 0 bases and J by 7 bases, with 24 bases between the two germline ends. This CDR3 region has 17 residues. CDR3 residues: CAWSVRAALRQYGGYTF. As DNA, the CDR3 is TGTGCCTGGAGTGTACGAGCCGCCCTCAGACAGTACGGTGGCTACACCTTC.